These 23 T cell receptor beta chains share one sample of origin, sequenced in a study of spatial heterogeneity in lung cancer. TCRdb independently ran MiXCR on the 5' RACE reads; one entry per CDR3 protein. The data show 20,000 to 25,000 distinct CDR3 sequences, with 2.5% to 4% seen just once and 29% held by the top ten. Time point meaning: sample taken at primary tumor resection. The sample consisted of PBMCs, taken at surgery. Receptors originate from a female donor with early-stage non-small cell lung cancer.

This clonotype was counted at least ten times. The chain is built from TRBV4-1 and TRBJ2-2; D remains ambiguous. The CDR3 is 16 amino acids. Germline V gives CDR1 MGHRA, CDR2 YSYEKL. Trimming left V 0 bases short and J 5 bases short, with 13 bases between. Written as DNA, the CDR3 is TGCGCCAGCAGCCAAGAACGTTCCACCAGGACCGGGGAGCTGTTTTTT. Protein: CASSQERSTRTGELFF.

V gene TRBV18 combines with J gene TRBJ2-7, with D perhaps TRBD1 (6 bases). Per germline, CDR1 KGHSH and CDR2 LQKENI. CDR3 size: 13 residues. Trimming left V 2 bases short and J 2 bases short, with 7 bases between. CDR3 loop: CASSPGQTYEQYF. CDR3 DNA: TGTGCCAGCTCACCAGGACAGACCTACGAGCAGTACTTC. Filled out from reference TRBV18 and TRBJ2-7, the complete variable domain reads NAGVMQNPRHLVRRRGQEARLRCSPMKGHSHVYWYRQLPEEGLKFMVYLQKENIIDESGMPKERFSAEFPKEGPSILRIQQVVRGDSAAYFCASSPGQTYEQYFGPGTRLTVT.

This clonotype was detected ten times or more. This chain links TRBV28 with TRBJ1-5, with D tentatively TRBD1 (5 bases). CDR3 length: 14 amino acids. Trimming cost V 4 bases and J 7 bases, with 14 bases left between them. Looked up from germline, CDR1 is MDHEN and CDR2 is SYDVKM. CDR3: CASSWGVRRQPQHF. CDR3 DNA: TGTGCCAGCAGTTGGGGGGTCCGGAGGCAGCCCCAGCATTTT.

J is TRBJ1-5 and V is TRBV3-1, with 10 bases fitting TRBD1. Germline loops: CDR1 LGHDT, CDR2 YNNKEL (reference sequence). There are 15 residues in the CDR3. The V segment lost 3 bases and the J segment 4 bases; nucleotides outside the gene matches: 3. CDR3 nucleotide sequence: TGTGCCAGCAGCCAGGGGACAGGGGATAATCAGCCCCAGCATTTT. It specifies CASSQGTGDNQPQHF.

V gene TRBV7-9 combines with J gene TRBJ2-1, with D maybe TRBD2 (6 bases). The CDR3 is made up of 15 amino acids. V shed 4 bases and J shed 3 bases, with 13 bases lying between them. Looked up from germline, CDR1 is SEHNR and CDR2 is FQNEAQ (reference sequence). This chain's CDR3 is CASSSRGTFYNEQFF. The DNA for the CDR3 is TGTGCCAGCAGCTCCCGTGGGACTTTCTACAATGAGCAGTTCTTC.

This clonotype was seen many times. The CDR3 region has the DNA TGCAGTGCTATGGGACGGTTGAACACTGAAGCTTTCTTT. Translating it yields CSAMGRLNTEAFF. The chain carries TRBV20-1 and TRBJ1-1; the D gene is possibly TRBD1 (5 bases). The V end was cut by 4 bases, the J end by 0 bases, with 9 bases between. There are 13 residues in the CDR3. Germline CDR1 and CDR2: DFQATT and SNEGSKA (reference sequence).

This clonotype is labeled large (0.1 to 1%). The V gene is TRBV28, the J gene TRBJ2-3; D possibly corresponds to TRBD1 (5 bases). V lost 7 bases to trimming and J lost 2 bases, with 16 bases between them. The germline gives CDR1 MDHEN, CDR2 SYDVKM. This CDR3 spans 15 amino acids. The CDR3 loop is CASTIGASFTDTQYF. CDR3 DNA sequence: TGTGCCAGCACCATTGGGGCCTCCTTCACAGATACGCAGTATTTT.

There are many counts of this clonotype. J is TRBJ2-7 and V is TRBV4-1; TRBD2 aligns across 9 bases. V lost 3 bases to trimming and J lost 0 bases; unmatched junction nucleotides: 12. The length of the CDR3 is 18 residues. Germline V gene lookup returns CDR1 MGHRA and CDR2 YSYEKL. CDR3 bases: TGCGCCAGCAGCCAGATGACTAGTAGCGGGAGACCCTCCTACGAGCAGTACTTC. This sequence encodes CASSQMTSSGRPSYEQYF.

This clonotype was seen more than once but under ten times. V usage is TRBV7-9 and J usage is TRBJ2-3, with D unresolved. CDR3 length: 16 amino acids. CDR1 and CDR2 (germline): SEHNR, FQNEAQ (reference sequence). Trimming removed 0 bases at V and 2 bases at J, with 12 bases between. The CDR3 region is CASSLARRPYTDTQYF. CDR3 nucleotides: TGTGCCAGCAGCTTAGCGCGCAGGCCTTACACAGATACGCAGTATTTT.

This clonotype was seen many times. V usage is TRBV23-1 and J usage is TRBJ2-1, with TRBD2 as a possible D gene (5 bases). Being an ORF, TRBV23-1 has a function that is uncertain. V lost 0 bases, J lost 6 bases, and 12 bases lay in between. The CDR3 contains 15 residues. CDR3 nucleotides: TGCGCCAGCAGTCAATCATGCCTAGCAATCAATGAGCAGTTCTTC. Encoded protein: CASSQSCLAINEQFF.

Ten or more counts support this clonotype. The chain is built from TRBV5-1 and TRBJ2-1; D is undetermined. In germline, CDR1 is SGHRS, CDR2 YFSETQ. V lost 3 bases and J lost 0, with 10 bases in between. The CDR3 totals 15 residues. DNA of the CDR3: TGCGCCAGCAGCTCTCACCCCAGCTCCTACAATGAGCAGTTCTTC. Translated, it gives CASSSHPSSYNEQFF. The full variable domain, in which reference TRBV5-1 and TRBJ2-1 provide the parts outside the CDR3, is KAGVTQTPRYLIKTRGQQVTLSCSPISGHRSVSWYQQTPGQGLQFLFEYFSETQRNKGNFPGRFSGRQFSNSRSEMNVSTLELGDSALYLCASSSHPSSYNEQFFGPGTRLTVL.

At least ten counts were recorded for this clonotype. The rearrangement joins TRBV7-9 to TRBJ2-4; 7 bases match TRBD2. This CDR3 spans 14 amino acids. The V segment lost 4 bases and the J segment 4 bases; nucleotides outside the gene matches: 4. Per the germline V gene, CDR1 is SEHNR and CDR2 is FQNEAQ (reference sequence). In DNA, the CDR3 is TGTGCCAGCAGCTCCAGCGGGGTTAAAAACATTCAGTACTTC. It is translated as CASSSSGVKNIQYF.

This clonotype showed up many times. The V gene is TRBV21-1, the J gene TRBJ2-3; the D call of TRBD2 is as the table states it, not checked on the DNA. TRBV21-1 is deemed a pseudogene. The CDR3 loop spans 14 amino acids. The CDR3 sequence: CASSKGLPTDTQYF. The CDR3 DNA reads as TGTGCCAGCAGCAAGGGACTTCCCACAGATACGCAGTATTTT.

The CDR3: CASSRDAGELFF. The CDR3 DNA reads TGCGCCAGCAGTCGGGACGCCGGGGAGCTGTTTTTT. This rearrangement joins TRBV5-1 to TRBJ2-2; the D gene could be TRBD1 or TRBD2 (5 bases each). There are 12 residues in the CDR3. CDR1 SGHRS and CDR2 YFSETQ come from the germline V gene. V lost 5 bases to trimming and J lost 6 bases, with 8 bases between them.

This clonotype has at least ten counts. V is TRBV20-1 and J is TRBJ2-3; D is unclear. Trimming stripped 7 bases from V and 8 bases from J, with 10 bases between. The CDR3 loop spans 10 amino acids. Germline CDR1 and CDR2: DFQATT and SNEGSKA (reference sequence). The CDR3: CSGGPGTQYF. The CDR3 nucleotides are TGCAGTGGTGGGCCGGGTACGCAGTATTTT.

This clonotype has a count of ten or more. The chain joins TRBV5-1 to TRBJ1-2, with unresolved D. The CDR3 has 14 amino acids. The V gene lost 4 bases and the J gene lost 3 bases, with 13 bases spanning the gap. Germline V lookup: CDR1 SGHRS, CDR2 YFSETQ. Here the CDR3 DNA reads TGCGCCAGCAGCGCGTTGGCTGCAGACTATGGCTACACCTTC. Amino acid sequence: CASSALAADYGYTF.

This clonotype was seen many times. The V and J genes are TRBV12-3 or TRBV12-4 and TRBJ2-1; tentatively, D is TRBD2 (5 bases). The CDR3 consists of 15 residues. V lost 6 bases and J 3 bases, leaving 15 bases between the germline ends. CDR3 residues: CASRRDRANYNEQFF. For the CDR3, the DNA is TGTGCCAGCAGGAGGGATAGGGCAAACTACAATGAGCAGTTCTTC.

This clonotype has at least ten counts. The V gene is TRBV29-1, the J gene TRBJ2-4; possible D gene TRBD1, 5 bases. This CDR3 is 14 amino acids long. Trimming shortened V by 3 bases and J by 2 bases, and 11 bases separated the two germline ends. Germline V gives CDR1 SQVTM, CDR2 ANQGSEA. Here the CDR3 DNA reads TGCAGCGTTGAGGGGCCTGGTACCAAAAACATTCAGTACTTC. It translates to CSVEGPGTKNIQYF.

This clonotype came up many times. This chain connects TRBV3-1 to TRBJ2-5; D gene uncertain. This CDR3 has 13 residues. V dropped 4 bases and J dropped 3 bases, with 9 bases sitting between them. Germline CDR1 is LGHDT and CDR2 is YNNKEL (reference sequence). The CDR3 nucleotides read TGTGCCAGCAGCCCGACTTGGGAAGAGACCCAGTACTTC. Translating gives CASSPTWEETQYF.

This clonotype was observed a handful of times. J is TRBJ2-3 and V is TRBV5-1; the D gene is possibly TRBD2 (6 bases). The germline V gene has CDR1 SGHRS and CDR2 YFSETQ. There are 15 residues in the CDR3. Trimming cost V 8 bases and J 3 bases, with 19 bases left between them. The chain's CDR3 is CASNLAGYETDTQYF. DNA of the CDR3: TGCGCCAGTAACCTGGCGGGGTACGAGACAGATACGCAGTATTTT.

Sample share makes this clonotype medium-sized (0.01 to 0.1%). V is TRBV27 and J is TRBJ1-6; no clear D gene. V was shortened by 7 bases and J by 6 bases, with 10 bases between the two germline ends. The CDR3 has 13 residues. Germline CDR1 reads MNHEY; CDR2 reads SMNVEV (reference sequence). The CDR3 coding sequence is TGTGCCAGCACTTTCGGCTTTAATTCACCCCTCCACTTT. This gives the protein CASTFGFNSPLHF.

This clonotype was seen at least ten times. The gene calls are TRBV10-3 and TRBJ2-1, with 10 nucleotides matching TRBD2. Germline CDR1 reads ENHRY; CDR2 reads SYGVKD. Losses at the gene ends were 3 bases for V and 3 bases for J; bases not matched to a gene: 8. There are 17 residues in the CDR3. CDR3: CAISDGFRTSGYNEQFF. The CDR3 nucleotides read TGTGCCATCAGTGATGGATTCAGGACTAGCGGCTACAATGAGCAGTTCTTC.

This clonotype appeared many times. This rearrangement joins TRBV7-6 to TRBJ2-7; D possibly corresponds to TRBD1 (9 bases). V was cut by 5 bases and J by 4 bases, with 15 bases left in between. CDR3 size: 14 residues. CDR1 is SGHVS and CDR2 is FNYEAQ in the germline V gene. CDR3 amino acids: CASSRGGTGYEQYF. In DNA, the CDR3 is TGTGCCAGCAGCCGGGGGGGGACAGGGTACGAGCAGTACTTC.